This T cell receptor beta chain originates from a study of CD8+ T cells in alopecia areata. General study findings and limits: The presence of one nonresponder keeps the tie between baseline CD8+ expansion and response uncertain. Clonality exceeded that of normal scalp in lesional scalp, most notably in alopecia totalis/universalis. Scalp clonality, together with expanded CD8+ clones among the top 100, fell significantly with tofacitinib.

Isolated RNA was reverse transcribed into cDNA used as the sequencing template. Generated by immunoSEQ multiplex PCR, the TCRdb table keeps only in-frame clones and is missing some. The sample lists roughly 280,000 clones, approximately 60% occurring once. This CDR3 is 14 amino acids long. The trim removed 5 bases at V and 7 bases at J, leaving 7 bases unmatched. The germline gives CDR1 SGHTA, CDR2 FQGNSA. On this clone itself: Its antigen is unknown.

Treatment described: oral pan-JAK inhibitor, 5-10 mg twice daily. The chain employs TRBV7-2 and TRBJ2-7, with 11 bases fitting TRBD1. The TCR comes from a human donor with alopecia areata. Sequences were derived from CD4+ T cells sorted from blood, sampled at roughly week 52, from a patient treated with tofacitinib. The CDR3 DNA reads TGTGCCAGCAGCCCTGGACAGGGGGCGCGGGAGCAGTACTTC. Protein: CASSPGQGAREQYF.